This T cell receptor beta chain was retrieved from a study of Ad26.COV2.S vaccination and SARS-CoV-2 variants. Here immunoSEQ multiplex PCR was the method, and the copy in TCRdb shows in-frame clones only, minus some. The data hold about 94,000 clones, with roughly 84% observed a single time. This clone was seen only a few times. Trimming took 4 bases from V and 4 from J, leaving 13 bases between them. The CDR3 covers 14 residues. In germline, CDR1 is SEHNR, CDR2 FQNEAQ (reference sequence). The sequencing here drew on peripheral blood, taken after recovery from COVID-19. The TCR sequence derives from a human donor who had recovered from COVID-19. The chain couples TRBV7-9 to TRBJ1-1, with D possibly TRBD1 on 5 matching bases. The CDR3 DNA reads as TGTGCCAGCAGCTCGAGTGGGGGTGCCACTGAAGCTTTCTTT. As protein: CASSSSGGATEAFF.